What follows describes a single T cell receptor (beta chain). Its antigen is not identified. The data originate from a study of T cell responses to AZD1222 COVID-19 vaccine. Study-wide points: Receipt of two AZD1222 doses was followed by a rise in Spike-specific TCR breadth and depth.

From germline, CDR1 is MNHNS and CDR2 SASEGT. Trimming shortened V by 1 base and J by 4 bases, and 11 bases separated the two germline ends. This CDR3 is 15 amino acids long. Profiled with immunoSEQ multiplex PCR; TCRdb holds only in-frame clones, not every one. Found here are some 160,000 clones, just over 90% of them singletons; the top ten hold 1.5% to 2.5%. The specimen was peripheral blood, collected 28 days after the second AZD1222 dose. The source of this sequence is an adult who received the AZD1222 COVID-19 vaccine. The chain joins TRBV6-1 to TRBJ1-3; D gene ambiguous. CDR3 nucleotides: TGTGCCAGCAGTGAAGTAATGGGCGCCGGAAACACCATATATTTT. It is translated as CASSEVMGAGNTIYF.